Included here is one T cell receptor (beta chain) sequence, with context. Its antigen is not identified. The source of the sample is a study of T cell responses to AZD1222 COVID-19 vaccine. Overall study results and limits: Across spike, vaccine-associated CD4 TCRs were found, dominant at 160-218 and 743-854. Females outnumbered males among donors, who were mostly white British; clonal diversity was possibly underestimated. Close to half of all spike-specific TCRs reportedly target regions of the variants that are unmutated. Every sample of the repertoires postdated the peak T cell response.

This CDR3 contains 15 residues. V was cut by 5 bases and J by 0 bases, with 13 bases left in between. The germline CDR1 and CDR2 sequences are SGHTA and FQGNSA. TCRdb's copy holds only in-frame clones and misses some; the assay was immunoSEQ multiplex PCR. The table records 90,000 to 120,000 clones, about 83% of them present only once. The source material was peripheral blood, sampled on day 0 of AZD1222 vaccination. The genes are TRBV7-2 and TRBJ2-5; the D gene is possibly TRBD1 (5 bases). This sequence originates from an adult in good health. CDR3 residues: CASSQNAGNQETQYF. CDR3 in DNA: TGTGCCAGCAGCCAAAACGCAGGGAACCAAGAGACCCAGTACTTC.